This T cell receptor (beta chain) came from a study of regulatory T cells in long-lasting Graves disease. Arm-PCR of CDR3 regions and iRepertoire HTBI primers were the basis on which TCR beta libraries were built. TCRdb fed the multiplex PCR reads into MiXCR, producing one record per CDR3 protein. The table lists approximately 500,000 distinct CDR3 sequences, about 22% of them singletons. The sample's time point: persistent/refractory GD, antithyroid drugs over 5 years with positive TRAb. RNA from PBMCs was the source of the TCR library. Enrollment of patients was through an endocrinology department in Xi'an, China. With 2 bases clipped from V and 5 bases from J, the junction kept 5 bases outside the gene matches. The V gene's germline CDR1 is DFQATT and CDR2 SNEGSKA (reference sequence). CDR3 length equals 14 residues.

Sequences were derived from peripheral blood mononuclear cells (PBMCs), sampled when the disease was refractory, from a patient treated with antithyroid drugs. This sequence was found in a female donor with Graves disease. The chain has TRBV20-1 and TRBJ1-1; TRBD1 aligns across 10 bases. The CDR3 coding sequence is TGCAGTGCTAGACCCGGGACAGGGGAGACTGAAGCTTTCTTT. Protein product: CSARPGTGETEAFF.